Below are 11 T cell receptor beta chains sequenced from a single sample in a study of blood T cell repertoires in COVID-19. Clones were read by immunoSEQ multiplex PCR, and TCRdb kept only the in-frame ones, dropping some. This sample has fewer than 700,000 clones, with less than 90% found just once. Sequenced: peripheral blood. Source of these receptors: a woman between 45 and 65 years old with COVID-19, enrolled during active disease.

The table lists this clone with a few counts. This chain uses TRBV27 with TRBJ1-2; 9 bases align to TRBD1. In germline, CDR1 is MNHEY, CDR2 SMNVEV (reference sequence). The CDR3 length is 12 residues. V was clipped by 5 bases and J by 8 bases; unmatched bases: 3. This chain's CDR3 is CASSGTGIGYTF. Written as DNA, the CDR3 is TGTGCCAGCAGTGGGACAGGGATCGGCTACACCTTC.

This chain joins TRBV12-3 or TRBV12-4 and TRBJ2-3, with a tentative D call TRBD2 (6 bases). The CDR3 consists of 13 residues. V gave up 6 bases and J gave up 5 bases, with 12 bases separating them. Here the CDR3 reads CASRRDFGDTQYF. The CDR3 nucleotides read TGTGCCAGCAGGCGGGACTTTGGAGATACGCAGTATTTT.

This clone is a singleton in its sample. The chain links TRBV7-6 to TRBJ1-1, with 7 bases lining up with TRBD1. The J segment lost 6 bases and the V segment lost 2 bases, leaving 9 bases of the junction unmatched. The CDR3 extends over 15 amino acids. Germline CDR1 SGHVS, CDR2 FNYEAQ. For the CDR3, the DNA is TGTGCCAGCAGCTTAACCCCAGGGGGGAAGGCTGAAGCTTTCTTT. This encodes CASSLTPGGKAEAFF.

This chain joins TRBV4-2 and TRBJ2-5; 7 nucleotides match TRBD2. J gave up 4 bases and V 4 bases, and 12 bases lay outside the gene matches. The germline CDR1 and CDR2 sequences are LGHNA and YNFKEQ. The CDR3 covers 16 residues. This CDR3 is CASSPTSQGSGETQYF. The CDR3 DNA sequence: TGTGCCAGCAGCCCGACTAGCCAGGGATCGGGAGAGACCCAGTACTTC.

The genes are TRBV2 and TRBJ1-1; TRBD1 agrees at 11 bases. J was trimmed by 3 bases and V by 11 bases; bases with no gene match: 17. The CDR3 contains 17 residues. Germline CDR1 is SNHLY and CDR2 is FYNNEI. The CDR3 DNA reads TGTGCCGCCCAAAGAGGGGGACAGGGGGGTCCGGACACTGAAGCTTTCTTT. Its translation is CAAQRGGQGGPDTEAFF.

This rearrangement joins TRBV6-1 to TRBJ1-2, with 9 nucleotides matching TRBD1. V lost 3 bases and J lost 7; bases outside the gene matches: 6. CDR1 is MNHNS and CDR2 is SASEGT in the germline V gene. This CDR3 comprises 14 residues. CDR3 bases: TGTGCCAGCAGTGATCGGGACAGGGATTTTGGCTACACCTTC. It translates to CASSDRDRDFGYTF.

This clone was recorded only once. This CDR3 reads CASSTPTSGVHEQFF. The DNA for the CDR3 is TGTGCCAGTAGTACCCCGACTAGCGGGGTGCATGAGCAGTTCTTC. The chain links TRBV19 to TRBJ2-1; 11 bases are a match to TRBD2. The length of the CDR3 is 15 residues. Germline trimming cut 4 bases from V and 8 bases from J; bases unmatched to any gene: 7. CDR1 and CDR2 from the germline V gene are LNHDA and SQIVND (reference sequence).

The J gene is TRBJ2-3, the V gene TRBV4-1, with a possible D match to TRBD2 (7 bases). From germline, CDR1 is MGHRA and CDR2 YSYEKL. V was clipped by 0 bases and J by 2 bases, with 24 bases between them. The CDR3 is 20 amino acids. CDR3 in amino acids: CASSQDWSRRGPTPTDTQYF. The CDR3 bases are TGCGCCAGCAGCCAAGATTGGAGCCGGCGGGGGCCCACCCCCACAGATACGCAGTATTTT.

This chain joins TRBV7-2 and TRBJ2-7; unclear D gene. The CDR3 runs to 14 residues. Germline CDR1 and CDR2: SGHTA and FQGNSA. The V and J ends lost 4 bases and 3 bases respectively, with 13 bases between them. This CDR3 reads CASSSNLRGYEQYF. CDR3 nucleotides: TGTGCCAGCAGCTCGAACCTCAGAGGCTACGAGCAGTACTTC.

The chain couples TRBV28 to TRBJ2-1; 7 bases match TRBD1. V lost 3 bases and J lost 4; bases outside the gene matches: 6. The CDR3 spans 15 residues. Germline CDR1 is MDHEN and CDR2 is SYDVKM. The CDR3 DNA reads TGTGCCAGCAGTTTTGGACAGGTTTGGTACAATGAGCAGTTCTTC. It yields the protein CASSFGQVWYNEQFF.

The V gene is TRBV28, the J gene TRBJ1-5; D not certain. Trimming took off 5 bases at V and 0 bases at J, with 17 bases between the two ends. From germline, CDR1 is MDHEN and CDR2 SYDVKM. The CDR3 is made up of 17 amino acids. The CDR3 reads CASSGDLAAYSNQPQHF. CDR3 DNA: TGTGCCAGCAGTGGGGATCTAGCAGCTTATAGCAATCAGCCCCAGCATTTT. The full variable domain, with the rest looked up from reference TRBV28 and TRBJ1-5, is DVKVTQSSRYLVKRTGEKVFLECVQDMDHENMFWYRQDPGLGLRLIYFSYDVKMKEKGDIPEGYSVSREKKERFSLILESASTNQTSMYLCASSGDLAAYSNQPQHFGDGTRLSIL.